Below, 12 T cell receptor beta chains from the same sample are listed, as sequenced in a study of T cells in localized non-small cell lung cancer. Profiled with immunoSEQ multiplex PCR; TCRdb holds only in-frame clones, not every one. The sample has under 150,000 clones, 89% seen once; the top ten hold approximately 1.7%. The sample in question was peripheral blood, obtained before any cancer treatment. The receptors were sampled from a female donor over 55 with stage I lung adenocarcinoma.

The V call is TRBV7-9, the J call TRBJ2-2; weak D call: TRBD1 (5 bases). The CDR3 extends over 13 amino acids. The germline gives CDR1 SEHNR, CDR2 FQNEAQ (reference sequence). V was cut by 5 bases and J by 5 bases, with 9 bases left in between. The CDR3 loop reads CASSEQVTGELFF. The CDR3 nucleotides read TGTGCCAGCAGCGAACAGGTTACCGGGGAGCTGTTTTTT.

DNA of the CDR3: TGTGCCAGCACCTTGGAAGGGGGGACGGCCGGGGAGCTGTTTTTT. It specifies CASTLEGGTAGELFF. The genes are TRBV9 and TRBJ2-2; either TRBD1 or TRBD2 may supply D (6 bases each). The CDR3 contains 15 residues. Germline V gives CDR1 SGDLS, CDR2 YYNGEE. Trimming took 6 bases from V and 6 from J, leaving 18 bases between them.

The rearrangement joins TRBV5-4 to TRBJ2-5, with 9 bases matching TRBD2. The CDR3 loop spans 13 amino acids. V lost 4 bases to trimming and J lost 8 bases; unmatched junction nucleotides: 6. Germline assignment: CDR1 SGHNT and CDR2 YYREEE (reference sequence). The CDR3 loop is CASSAGTSTTQYF. CDR3 nucleotides: TGTGCCAGCAGCGCCGGGACTAGCACCACCCAGTACTTC.

The sample holds a few counts of this clone. The V call is TRBV30, the J call TRBJ2-3, with D unresolved. The CDR3 totals 13 residues. The V gene's germline CDR1 is GTSNPN and CDR2 SVGIG (reference sequence). The V end was cut by 1 base, the J end by 8 bases, with 13 bases between. The CDR3 nucleotides are TGTGCCTGGAGTGAGGCCCAGAGTGGTACGCAGTATTTT. Amino acid sequence: CAWSEAQSGTQYF.

V usage is TRBV27 and J usage is TRBJ2-1; 9 bases are a match to TRBD1. Germline lookup yields CDR1 MNHEY and CDR2 SMNVEV (reference sequence). V trimming: 3 bases; J trimming: 11 bases; junction bases outside the gene matches: 2. This CDR3 region has 12 residues. CDR3 amino acids: CASSLDRGKQFF. DNA of the CDR3: TGTGCCAGCAGTTTGGACAGGGGTAAGCAGTTCTTC.

This clone was counted a few times. The chain joins TRBV28 to TRBJ1-1; D perhaps matches TRBD1 (6 bases). CDR3 length equals 12 residues. CDR1 is MDHEN and CDR2 is SYDVKM in the germline V gene. V gave up 2 bases and J gave up 11 bases, with 12 bases separating them. Written as DNA, the CDR3 is TGTGCCAGCAGTTTAGAACAGGGCCCTGCTTTCTTT. It specifies CASSLEQGPAFF.

The chain uses TRBV6-1 and TRBJ2-7; TRBD2 matches at 11 bases. The CDR3 is 15 residues long. Looked up from germline, CDR1 is MNHNS and CDR2 is SASEGT. V gave up 8 bases and J gave up 2 bases; unmatched junction bases: 8. CDR3 sequence (DNA): TGTGCCAGCGAGAGGTTAGCGGGAGGGCCCTACGAGCAGTACTTC. Translating it yields CASERLAGGPYEQYF.

The V call is TRBV28, the J call TRBJ1-5; 9 bases agree with TRBD1. V lost 6 bases and J lost 4; bases outside the gene matches: 7. The CDR3 totals 15 residues. CDR1 and CDR2 from the germline V gene are MDHEN and SYDVKM. In nucleotides, the CDR3 is TGTGCCAGCAGCCCGACAGGGGGGCAAAATCAGCCCCAGCATTTT. Translating it yields CASSPTGGQNQPQHF.

The chain carries TRBV9 and TRBJ2-5; D might be TRBD1 (6 bases). V was trimmed by 4 bases and J by 4 bases, leaving 14 bases between them. The CDR3 consists of 14 residues. Germline V gene sequence: CDR1 SGDLS, CDR2 YYNGEE. The chain's CDR3 is CASSRRDNVETQYF. Written as DNA, the CDR3 is TGTGCCAGCAGCAGAAGGGACAATGTAGAGACCCAGTACTTC.

V and J are TRBV5-1 and TRBJ2-7; no reliable D call. Germline values: CDR1 SGHRS, CDR2 YFSETQ. CDR3 length: 14 residues. V lost 5 bases and J lost 0, with 12 bases in between. CDR3 nucleotide sequence: TGCGCCAGCAGGTCGTCGCCGGACTCCTACGAGCAGTACTTC. This gives the protein CASRSSPDSYEQYF.

This clone was counted once. The chain couples TRBV6-6 to TRBJ1-1; tentative D call: TRBD1 (5 bases). The germline CDR1 and CDR2 sequences are MNHNY and SVGAGI (reference sequence). Trimming cost V 2 bases and J 1 base, with 11 bases left between them. This CDR3 spans 15 amino acids. The DNA of the CDR3 is TGTGCCAGCAGTTACCCCGGGGCTAAGAACACTGAAGCTTTCTTT. It is translated as CASSYPGAKNTEAFF.

The chain couples TRBV6-5 to TRBJ2-7; D not certain. The CDR3 is 15 residues long. Germline CDR1 MNHEY, CDR2 SVGAGI. V was shortened by 0 bases and J by 3 bases, with 12 bases between the two germline ends. The CDR3 DNA sequence: TGTGCCAGCAGTTACTCAGGTGGGAAAGGCTACGAGCAGTACTTC. Amino acid sequence: CASSYSGGKGYEQYF.